One and the same sample provided the 3 T cell receptor beta chains below, sequenced in a study of T cells after somatic rescue of genetic block. Sequencing was performed with immunoSEQ multiplex PCR; in TCRdb, only in-frame clones are kept and a portion is missing. The sample consists of 12,000 or so clones, approximately 80% of them appearing once. The sample taken for sequencing was peripheral blood mononuclear cells (PBMCs). The source is a boy aged 10-17 years.

The chain has TRBV20-1 and TRBJ2-3; D is undetermined. Germline-derived CDR1 and CDR2 are DFQATT and SNEGSKA (reference sequence). The CDR3 loop spans 9 amino acids. In DNA, the CDR3 is TGCAGAGCCATCGATACGCAGTATTTT. As protein: CRAIDTQYF.

The chain carries TRBV5-1 and TRBJ1-4, with D possibly TRBD1 on 5 matching bases. Between the trimmed V and J ends, which lost 0 bases and 8 bases, there was a span of 11 bases. CDR1 is SGHRS, CDR2 YFSETQ, per germline. The CDR3 runs to 14 residues. In DNA, the CDR3 is TGCGCCAGCAGCTTGGCAGGGATAGGCGAAAAACTGTTTTTT. This gives the protein CASSLAGIGEKLFF.

The chain joins TRBV4-3 to TRBJ2-7; 8 bases map to TRBD2. J gave up 1 base and V 0 bases, and 5 bases lay outside the gene matches. This CDR3 has 16 residues. The V gene's germline CDR1 is LGHNA and CDR2 YSLEER. CDR3 residues: CASSQDLASGSYEQYF. As DNA, the CDR3 is TGCGCCAGCAGCCAAGATTTGGCTAGCGGGTCCTACGAGCAGTACTTC.